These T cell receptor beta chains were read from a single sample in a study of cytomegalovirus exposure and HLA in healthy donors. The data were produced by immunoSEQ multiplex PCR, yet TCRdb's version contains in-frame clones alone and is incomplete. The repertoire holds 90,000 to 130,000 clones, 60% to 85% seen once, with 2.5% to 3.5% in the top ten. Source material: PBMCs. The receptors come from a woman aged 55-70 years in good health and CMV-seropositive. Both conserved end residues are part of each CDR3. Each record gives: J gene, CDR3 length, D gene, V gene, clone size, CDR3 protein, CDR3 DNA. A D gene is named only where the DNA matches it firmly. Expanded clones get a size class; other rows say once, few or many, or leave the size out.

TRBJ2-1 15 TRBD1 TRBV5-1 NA CASRAGDRGLNEQFF TGCGCCAGCAGGGCAGGGGACAGGGGGCTTAATGAGCAGTTCTTC
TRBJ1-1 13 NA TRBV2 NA CASGEGVITEAFF TGTGCCAGCGGGGAGGGAGTCATCACTGAAGCTTTCTTT
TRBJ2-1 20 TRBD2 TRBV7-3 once CASSPHGTSGRGGSYNEQFF TGTGCCAGCAGCCCCCACGGGACTAGCGGGAGAGGTGGCTCCTACAATGAGCAGTTCTTC
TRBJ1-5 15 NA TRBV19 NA CASRRVDVDNQPQHF TGTGCCAGTAGGAGGGTTGATGTGGACAATCAGCCCCAGCATTTT
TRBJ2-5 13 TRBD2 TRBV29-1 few CSVPGGGGETQYF TGCAGCGTTCCCGGGGGGGGAGGAGAGACCCAGTACTTC
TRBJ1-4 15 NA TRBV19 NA CASSVQHRYHEKLFF TGTGCCAGTAGTGTACAACACAGATATCATGAAAAACTGTTTTTT
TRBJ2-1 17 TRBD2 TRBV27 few CASSQFISGSTDNEQFF TGTGCCAGCAGTCAATTTATAAGCGGGAGCACCGACAATGAGCAGTTCTTC
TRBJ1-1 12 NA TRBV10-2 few CAGSDLNTEAFF TGCGCCGGATCAGACTTAAACACTGAAGCTTTCTTT
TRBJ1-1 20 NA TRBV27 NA CASSLSRRREWGNVNTEAFF TGTGCCAGCAGTTTATCGAGGAGGAGGGAGTGGGGGAATGTGAACACTGAAGCTTTCTTT
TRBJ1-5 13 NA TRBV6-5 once CASRGRSTQPQHF TGTGCCAGCAGGGGTAGGAGCACTCAGCCCCAGCATTTT
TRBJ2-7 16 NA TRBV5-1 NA CASSLDKGGSSYEQYF TGCGCCAGCAGCTTGGACAAGGGTGGGAGCTCCTACGAGCAGTACTTC
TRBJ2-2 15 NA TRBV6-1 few CASSERLGNTGELFF TGTGCCAGCAGTGAGAGACTAGGGAACACCGGGGAGCTGTTTTTT
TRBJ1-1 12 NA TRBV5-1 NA CASSLNLVEAFF TGCGCCAGCAGCCTAAACCTCGTTGAAGCTTTCTTT
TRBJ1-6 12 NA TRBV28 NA CASRLQVSPLHF TGTGCCAGCAGACTACAGGTTTCACCCCTCCACTTT
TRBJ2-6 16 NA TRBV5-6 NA CASSLRLQGGYNVLTF TGTGCCAGCAGCTTGCGGTTACAGGGTGGGTACAACGTCCTGACTTTC
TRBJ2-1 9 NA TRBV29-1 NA CSVSHEQFF TGCAGCGTTTCTCATGAGCAGTTCTTC
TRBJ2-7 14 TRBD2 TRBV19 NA CASSIGGSSYEQYF TGTGCCAGTAGTATAGGCGGGAGCTCCTACGAGCAGTACTTC
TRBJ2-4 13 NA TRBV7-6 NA CASSPDSLNIQYF TGTGCCAGCAGCCCCGACAGCCTAAACATTCAGTACTTC
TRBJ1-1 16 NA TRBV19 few CASISRWTEMNTEAFF TGTGCCAGTATAAGTAGGTGGACAGAGATGAACACTGAAGCTTTCTTT
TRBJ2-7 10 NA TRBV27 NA CASTNYEQYF TGTGCCAGCACAAACTACGAGCAGTACTTC
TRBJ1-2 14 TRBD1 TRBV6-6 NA CASSYGAGGSGYTF TGTGCCAGCAGTTACGGTGCAGGGGGCTCTGGCTACACCTTC
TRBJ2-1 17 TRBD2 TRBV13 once CASSERLAGERGNEQFF TGTGCCAGCAGCGAAAGACTAGCGGGAGAACGGGGCAATGAGCAGTTCTTC
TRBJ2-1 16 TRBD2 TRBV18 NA CASSPRADSGRDEQFF TGTGCCAGCTCCCCCAGGGCGGATAGCGGGAGGGATGAGCAGTTCTTC
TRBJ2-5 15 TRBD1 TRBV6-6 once CASIGTDNYQETQYF TGTGCCAGCATTGGGACAGATAACTACCAAGAGACCCAGTACTTC
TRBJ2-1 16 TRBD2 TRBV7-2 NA CASSLAASGDYNEQFF TGTGCCAGCAGCTTAGCAGCTAGCGGGGATTACAATGAGCAGTTCTTC
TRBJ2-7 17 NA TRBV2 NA CASSVRHRLVPPYEQYF TGTGCCAGCAGTGTTCGGCATCGACTAGTCCCCCCCTACGAGCAGTACTTC
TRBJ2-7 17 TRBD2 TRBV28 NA CASSLNYGTSDSYEQYF TGTGCCAGCAGTTTGAATTATGGGACTAGCGACTCCTACGAGCAGTACTTC
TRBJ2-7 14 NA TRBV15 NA CATRSAGLPYEQYF TGTGCCACCAGGTCGGCGGGACTCCCCTACGAGCAGTACTTC
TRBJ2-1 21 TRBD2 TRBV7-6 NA CASSHFGRLAGGSSSYNEQFF TGTGCCAGCAGCCACTTCGGGAGACTAGCGGGAGGGTCTAGCTCCTACAATGAGCAGTTCTTC
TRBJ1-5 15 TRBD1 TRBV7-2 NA CASGTGESGGQPQHF TGTGCCAGCGGGACAGGGGAATCAGGTGGCCAGCCCCAGCATTTT
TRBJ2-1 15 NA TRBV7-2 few CASSLNRQSYNEQFF TGTGCCAGCAGCCTAAATAGACAGTCCTACAATGAGCAGTTCTTC
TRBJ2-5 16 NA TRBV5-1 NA CASSLEGGGFQETQYF TGCGCCAGCAGCTTGGAGGGGGGGGGCTTCCAAGAGACCCAGTACTTC
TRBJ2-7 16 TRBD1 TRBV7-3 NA CASSPGTGRIESEQYF TGTGCCAGCAGCCCTGGGACAGGGAGGATTGAATCCGAGCAGTACTTC
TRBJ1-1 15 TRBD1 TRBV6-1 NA CASRDRTRQGTEAFF TGTGCCAGCAGGGACAGGACCCGCCAGGGCACTGAAGCTTTCTTT
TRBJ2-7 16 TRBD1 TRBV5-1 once CASSLGGTGASYEQYF TGCGCCAGCAGCTTGGGCGGGACAGGGGCATCCTACGAGCAGTACTTC
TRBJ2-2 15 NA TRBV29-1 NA CSVGFLPANTGELFF TGCAGCGTTGGGTTCCTCCCAGCGAACACCGGGGAGCTGTTTTTT
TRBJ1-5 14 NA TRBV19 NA CASTIRGSNQPQHF TGTGCCAGTACCATCAGGGGTTCCAATCAGCCCCAGCATTTT